This note documents a single TCR beta chain sequence. What this receptor recognizes is not known. Base qualities are missing; no much larger clone stands one base away. This entry is derived from a study of blood T cell repertoires in COVID-19 (dated by TCRdb to about 2020). About the investigation overall: The collaborator samples originated in the United States, Italy and Spain and spanned the acute and convalescent phases of COVID-19. The prospective study material was composed of cDNA or gDNA derived from T cells, B-cell-depleted T cells, or PBMCs. Subjects who had been exposed to COVID-19, were actively infected with it, or had recovered from it provided the deeply sampled blood TCRbeta repertoires that made up the dataset. The repertoires were made available in a free public database intended to serve as a resource for research on the immune response to SARS-CoV-2. Samples were obtained from the ongoing ImmuneRACE study (first 160 participants) and from about 1,300 subjects provided by 6 global collaborators. Sample metadata almost always included a de-identified subject ID, COVID-19 status, age in years and sex. Where available, HLA class I and class II types were taken from metadata supplied by the sample provider and were not determined by assay-based typing.

Collaborating institutions collected whole blood in K2EDTA tubes following their own protocols. For TCRbeta analysis, collaborators shipped samples as frozen whole blood, isolated PBMCs, or DNA extracted from either of those sample types. TCRbeta CDR3 regions were amplified from genomic DNA using the immunoSEQ Assay, a bias-controlled multiplex PCR. In the authors' own workflow: The number of nucleated cells in each sample was estimated by amplification of reference gene primers within the assay. Sequence reads were collapsed and filtered to measure the absolute abundance of every unique TCRbeta CDR3 rearrangement. For each sample, productive Simpson clonality was calculated as the square root of Simpson's diversity index across productive rearrangements. Not all clones reach the TCRdb copy of this immuneACCESS table, which keeps in-frame sequences only. Checked studies attribute under half of the gap to unresolved V genes and leave the rest unexplained. The D gene and trimming were derived from the DNA, and the V and J assignments and clone size from that table. The sample profile shows approximately 140,000 clones; about 83% of them were found once. Clones ranked in the top ten supply 1.6% of the sample.

The CDR3 starts with the cysteine, ends with the phenylalanine, and has 14 residues. Only CDR3 DNA remains: 42 bases, in frame from the first base. V loses 7 bases at its end and J loses 2 bases; junction bases beyond the gene matches: 4. CDR1 is given as MNHEY and CDR2 as SVGAGI, both from the germline V gene. Here is what the overall study found, with its caveats: The amount of clinical and demographic metadata varied by source and participant and was provided uncurated.

The chain was built from TRBV6-5 and TRBJ1-2, with TRBD1 identical over 10 junction bases. The receptor was derived from a human donor in a cohort sampled during active COVID-19. Specimen: peripheral blood. CDR3 region: CASIRGQGNYGYTF. The bases are TGTGCCAGCATAAGGGGACAGGGGAACTATGGCTACACCTTC.